This T cell receptor (beta chain) was sequenced for a study of T cells expressing NK-cell markers. Study observations and caveats: No clear determination of HCMV specificity was made for expanded NKG2C+ T cell clones. More than 5 donors had dominant NKG2C+ clonotypes that comprised about 1.0-8% of their CD8+ T cells.

With the 5' RACE reads reprocessed, TCRdb shows one record per CDR3 protein and no DNA. This sample contains about half a million distinct CDR3 sequences. In the case of this clonotype: As yet, its antigen is unknown.

The germline gives CDR1 SGHKS, CDR2 YYEKEE (reference sequence). The CDR3 covers 14 residues. The sequence derives from a woman between 45 and 65 years old in good health. This chain uses TRBV5-5 with TRBJ2-5; the TRBD1 assignment by TCRdb is unverifiable without DNA. The sample consisted of blood T cells: a sorted CD56 or NKG2C T cell subset, CD4+ or CD8+ T cells, or bulk PBMC T cells (not recorded which). The CDR3 region is CASSPGPPGETQYF.